This T cell receptor (beta chain) is from a study of CD8 T cells in ankylosing spondylitis. Notes on the study in general: Earlier reports found some motif variants in synovial fluid and blood in reactive arthritis.

Quantitative 5'-RACE with molecular barcodes produced the TCR beta libraries. TCRdb reanalysed the 5' RACE reads using MiXCR and keeps one entry per CDR3 protein. The profile covers about 280,000 distinct CDR3 sequences, with roughly 20% appearing a single time and around 8% taken by the ten largest. The CDR3 has 16 residues. V was pared by 3 bases and J by 2 bases, with 6 bases of the junction left unmatched. The germline V gene has CDR1 KGHSH and CDR2 LQKENI. This clonotype was observed a handful of times. The antigen is unknown. The TCR was taken from a male donor with ankylosing spondylitis or in good health (not recorded which). Sequencing was carried out using blood, either unsorted or a sorted T cell fraction (not recorded which). This chain links TRBV18 with TRBJ2-3; 9 nucleotides match TRBD1. CDR3 bases: TGTGCCAGCTCACCGAGACAGGGGGATTCCACAGATACGCAGTATTTT. Translated, it gives CASSPRQGDSTDTQYF.